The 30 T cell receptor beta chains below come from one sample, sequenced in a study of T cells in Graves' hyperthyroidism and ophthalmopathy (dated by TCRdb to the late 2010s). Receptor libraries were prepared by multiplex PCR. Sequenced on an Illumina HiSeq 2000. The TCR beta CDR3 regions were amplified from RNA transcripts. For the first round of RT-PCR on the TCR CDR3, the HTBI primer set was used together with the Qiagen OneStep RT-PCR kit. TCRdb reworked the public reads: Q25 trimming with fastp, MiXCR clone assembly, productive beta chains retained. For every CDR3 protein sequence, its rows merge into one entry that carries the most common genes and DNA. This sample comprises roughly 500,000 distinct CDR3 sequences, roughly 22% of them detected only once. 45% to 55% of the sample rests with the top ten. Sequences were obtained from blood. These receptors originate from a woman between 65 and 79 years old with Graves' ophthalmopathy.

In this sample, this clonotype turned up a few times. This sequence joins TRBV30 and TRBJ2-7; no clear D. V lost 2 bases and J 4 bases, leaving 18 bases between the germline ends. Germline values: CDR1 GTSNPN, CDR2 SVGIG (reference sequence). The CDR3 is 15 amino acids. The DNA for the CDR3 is TGTGCCTGGAGTAGACTTGGGTTACTATCTTACGAGCAGTACTTC. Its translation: CAWSRLGLLSYEQYF.

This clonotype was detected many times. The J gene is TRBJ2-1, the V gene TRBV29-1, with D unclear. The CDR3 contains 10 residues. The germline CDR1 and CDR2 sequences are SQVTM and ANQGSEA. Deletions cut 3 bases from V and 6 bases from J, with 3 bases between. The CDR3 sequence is CSVDFNEQFF. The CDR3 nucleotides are TGCAGCGTTGATTTCAATGAGCAGTTCTTC.

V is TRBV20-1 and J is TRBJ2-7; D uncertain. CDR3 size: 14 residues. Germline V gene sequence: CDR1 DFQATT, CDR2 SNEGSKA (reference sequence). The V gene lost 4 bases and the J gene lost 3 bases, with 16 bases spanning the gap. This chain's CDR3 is CSATSSAELYEQYF. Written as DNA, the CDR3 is TGCAGTGCTACCTCCAGCGCAGAGCTCTACGAGCAGTACTTC.

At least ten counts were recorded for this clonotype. The CDR3 nucleotides read TGTGCCAGCAGCTTAGAAGCATCAAGCTATGAGCAGTTCTTC. Protein: CASSLEASSYEQFF. The rearrangement uses TRBV11-3 and TRBJ2-1; D is ambiguous. The ends were cut back, 0 bases at V and 8 bases at J, with 11 bases in the middle. The length of the CDR3 is 14 residues. Germline values: CDR1 SGHNT, CDR2 YENEEA. Supplemented by reference TRBV11-3 and TRBJ2-1, the full variable domain reads EAGVVQSPRYKIIEKKQPVAFWCNPISGHNTLYWYLQNLGQGPELLIRYENEEAVDDSQLPKDRFSAERLKGVDSTLKIQPAELGDSAVYLCASSLEASSYEQFFGPGTRLTVL.

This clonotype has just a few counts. This CDR3 is CASCRTSLGDTQYF. The DNA for the CDR3 is TGTGCCAGCTGCCGGACTAGCTTAGGAGATACGCAGTATTTT. V and J are TRBV7-3 and TRBJ2-3; 8 nucleotides line up with TRBD2. Unmatched junction bases numbered 9, after V lost 8 bases and J lost 5 bases. Germline V gene sequence: CDR1 SGHTA, CDR2 FQGTGA. The CDR3 is made up of 14 amino acids.

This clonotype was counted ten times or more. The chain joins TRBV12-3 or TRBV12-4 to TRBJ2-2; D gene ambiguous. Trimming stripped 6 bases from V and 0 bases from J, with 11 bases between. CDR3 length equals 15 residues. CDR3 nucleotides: TGTGCCAGCAGAAAAGGCGGAACGAACACCGGGGAGCTGTTTTTT. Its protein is CASRKGGTNTGELFF.

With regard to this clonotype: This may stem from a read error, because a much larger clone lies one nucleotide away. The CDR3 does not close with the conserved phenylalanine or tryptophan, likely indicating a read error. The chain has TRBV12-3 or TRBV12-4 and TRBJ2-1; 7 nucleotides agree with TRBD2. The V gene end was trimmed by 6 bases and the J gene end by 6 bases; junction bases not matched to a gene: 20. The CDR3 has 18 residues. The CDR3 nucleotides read TGTGCCAGCAGGGGGTTGGGAGGGAGCGGAACCAAGATCAATGAGCAGTTCTCC. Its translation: CASRGLGGSGTKINEQFS.

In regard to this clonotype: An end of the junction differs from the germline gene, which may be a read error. The CDR3 DNA sequence: TGTGCCAGCAGTCAAACGGGACTAGCTACGGACTTC. Translating it yields CASSQTGLATDF. The chain has TRBV28 and TRBJ2-5; the match to TRBD2 covers 9 bases. This CDR3 has 12 residues. Per the germline V gene, CDR1 is MDHEN and CDR2 is SYDVKM.

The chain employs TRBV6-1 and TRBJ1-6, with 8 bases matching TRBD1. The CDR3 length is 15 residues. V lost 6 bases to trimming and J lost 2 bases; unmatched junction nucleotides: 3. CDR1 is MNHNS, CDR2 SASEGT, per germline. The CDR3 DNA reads TGTGCCAGCAGCGCGGACAGGGCCTATAATTCACCCCTCCACTTT. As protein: CASSADRAYNSPLHF.

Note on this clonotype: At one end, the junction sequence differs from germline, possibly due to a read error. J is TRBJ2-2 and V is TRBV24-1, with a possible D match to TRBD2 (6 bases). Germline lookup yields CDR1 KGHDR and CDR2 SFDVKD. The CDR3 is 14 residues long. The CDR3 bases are TGTGCCACCGCGGGGACTCGTGACACCGGGGAGCTGCTTTTT. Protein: CATAGTRDTGELLF.

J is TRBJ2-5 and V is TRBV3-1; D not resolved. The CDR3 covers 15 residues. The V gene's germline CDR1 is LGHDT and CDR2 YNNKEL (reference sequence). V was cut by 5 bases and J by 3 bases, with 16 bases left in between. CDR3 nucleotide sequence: TGTGCCAGCAGCTCGCCTTCTACAGTAAAAGAGACCCAGTACTTC. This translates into CASSSPSTVKETQYF.

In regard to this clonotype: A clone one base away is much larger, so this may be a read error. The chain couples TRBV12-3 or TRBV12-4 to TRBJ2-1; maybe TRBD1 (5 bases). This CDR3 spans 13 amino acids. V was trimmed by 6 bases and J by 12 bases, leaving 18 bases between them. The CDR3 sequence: CASSTDQGDGQFF. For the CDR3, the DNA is TGTGCCAGCAGCACCGACCAGGGCGATGGGCAGTTCTTC.

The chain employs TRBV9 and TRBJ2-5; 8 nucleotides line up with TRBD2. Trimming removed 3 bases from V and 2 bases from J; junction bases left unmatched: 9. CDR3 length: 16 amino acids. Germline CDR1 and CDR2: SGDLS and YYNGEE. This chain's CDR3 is CASSEGSGSGQETQYF. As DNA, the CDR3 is TGTGCCAGCAGCGAGGGCAGCGGGAGCGGTCAAGAGACCCAGTACTTC.

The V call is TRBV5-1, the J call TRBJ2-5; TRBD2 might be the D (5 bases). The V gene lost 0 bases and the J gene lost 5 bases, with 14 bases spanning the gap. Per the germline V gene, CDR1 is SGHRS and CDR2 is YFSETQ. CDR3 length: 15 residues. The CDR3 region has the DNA TGCGCCAGCAGCTTGGCCAGGTCCCGAGGGGAGACCCAGTACTTC. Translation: CASSLARSRGETQYF.

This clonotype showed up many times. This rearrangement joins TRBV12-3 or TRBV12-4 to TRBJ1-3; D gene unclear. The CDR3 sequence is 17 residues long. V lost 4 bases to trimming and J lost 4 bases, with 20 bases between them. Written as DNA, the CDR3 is TGTGCCAGCAGTTCATTAATCAACCTAGCGGGAGGAAACACCATATATTTT. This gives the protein CASSSLINLAGGNTIYF.

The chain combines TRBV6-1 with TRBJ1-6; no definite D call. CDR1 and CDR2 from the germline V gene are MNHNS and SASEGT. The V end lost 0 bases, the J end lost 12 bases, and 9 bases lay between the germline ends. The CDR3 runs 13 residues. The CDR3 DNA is TGTGCCAGCAGTGAAGCCGGCACACGACCCCTCCACTTT. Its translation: CASSEAGTRPLHF.

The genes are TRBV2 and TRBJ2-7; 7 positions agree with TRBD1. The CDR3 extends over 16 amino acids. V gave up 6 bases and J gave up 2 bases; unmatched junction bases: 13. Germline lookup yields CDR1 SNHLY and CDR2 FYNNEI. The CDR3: CASSLLPGQRPYEQYF. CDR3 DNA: TGTGCCAGCAGCCTACTCCCGGGACAGCGACCCTACGAGCAGTACTTC. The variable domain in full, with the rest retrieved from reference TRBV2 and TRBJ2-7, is EPEVTQTPSHQVTQMGQEVILRCVPISNHLYFYWYRQILGQKVEFLVSFYNNEISEKSEIFDDQFSVERPDGSNFTLKIRSTKLEDSAMYFCASSLLPGQRPYEQYFGPGTRLTVT.

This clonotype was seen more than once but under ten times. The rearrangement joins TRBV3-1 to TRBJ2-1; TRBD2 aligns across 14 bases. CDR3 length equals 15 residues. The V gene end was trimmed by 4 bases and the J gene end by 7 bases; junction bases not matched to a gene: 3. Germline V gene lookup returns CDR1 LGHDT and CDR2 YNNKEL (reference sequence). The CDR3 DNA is TGTGCCAGCAGCCCTCGGACTAGCGGGGGGAATGAGCAGTTCTTC. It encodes CASSPRTSGGNEQFF.

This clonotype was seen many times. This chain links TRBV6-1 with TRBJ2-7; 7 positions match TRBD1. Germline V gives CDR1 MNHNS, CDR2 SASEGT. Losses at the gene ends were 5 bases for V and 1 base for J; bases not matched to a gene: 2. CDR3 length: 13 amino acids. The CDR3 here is CASSQQGSYEQYF. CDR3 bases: TGTGCCAGCAGTCAACAGGGGTCCTACGAGCAGTACTTC.

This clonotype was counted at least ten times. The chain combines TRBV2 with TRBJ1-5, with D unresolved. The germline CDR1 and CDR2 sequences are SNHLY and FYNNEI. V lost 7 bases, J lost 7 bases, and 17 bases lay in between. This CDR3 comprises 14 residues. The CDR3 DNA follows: TGTGCCAGCACCGCTGCCCGGGAGTTACAGCCCCAGCATTTT. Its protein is CASTAARELQPQHF. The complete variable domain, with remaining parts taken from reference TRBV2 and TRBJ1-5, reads EPEVTQTPSHQVTQMGQEVILRCVPISNHLYFYWYRQILGQKVEFLVSFYNNEISEKSEIFDDQFSVERPDGSNFTLKIRSTKLEDSAMYFCASTAARELQPQHFGDGTRLSIL.

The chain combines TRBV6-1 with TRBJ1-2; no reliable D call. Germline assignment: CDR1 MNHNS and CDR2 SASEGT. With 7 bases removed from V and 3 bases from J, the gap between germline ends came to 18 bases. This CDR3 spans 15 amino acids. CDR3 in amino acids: CASTPSGVGYYGYTF. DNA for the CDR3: TGTGCCAGCACCCCGTCTGGGGTCGGTTACTATGGCTACACCTTC.

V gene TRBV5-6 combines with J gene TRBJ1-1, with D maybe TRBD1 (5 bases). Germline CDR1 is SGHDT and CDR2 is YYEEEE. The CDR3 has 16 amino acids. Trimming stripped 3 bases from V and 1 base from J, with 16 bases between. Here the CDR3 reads CASSWMGGVGNTEAFF. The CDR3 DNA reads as TGTGCCAGCAGCTGGATGGGAGGGGTAGGGAACACTGAAGCTTTCTTT.

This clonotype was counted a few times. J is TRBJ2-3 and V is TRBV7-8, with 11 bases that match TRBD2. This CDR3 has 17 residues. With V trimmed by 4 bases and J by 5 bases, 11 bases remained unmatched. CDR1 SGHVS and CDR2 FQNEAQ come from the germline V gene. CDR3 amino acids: CASSSMIAGGPVDTQYF. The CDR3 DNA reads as TGTGCCAGCAGCTCGATGATAGCGGGAGGGCCGGTAGATACGCAGTATTTT.

CDR3 protein: CATSDTDSPGPDTQYF. Written as DNA, the CDR3 is TGTGCCACCAGTGACACGGACAGTCCGGGGCCAGATACGCAGTATTTT. The rearrangement uses TRBV24-1 and TRBJ2-3; a weak D match, TRBD1 (6 bases). The CDR3 consists of 16 residues. The V and J ends lost 4 bases and 4 bases respectively, with 17 bases between them. The germline gives CDR1 KGHDR, CDR2 SFDVKD.

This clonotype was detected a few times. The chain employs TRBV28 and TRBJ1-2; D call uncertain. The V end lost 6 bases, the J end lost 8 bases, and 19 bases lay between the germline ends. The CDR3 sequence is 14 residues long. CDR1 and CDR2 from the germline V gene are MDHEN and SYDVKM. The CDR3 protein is CASSTPLGPGGYTF. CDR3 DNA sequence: TGTGCCAGCAGCACCCCCTTGGGCCCTGGCGGCTACACCTTC.

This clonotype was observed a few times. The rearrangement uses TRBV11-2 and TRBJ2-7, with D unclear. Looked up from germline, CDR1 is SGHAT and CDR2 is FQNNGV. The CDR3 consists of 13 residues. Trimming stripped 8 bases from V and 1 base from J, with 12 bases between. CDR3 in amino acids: CASGALDSYEQYF. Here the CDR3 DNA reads TGTGCCAGCGGAGCTCTCGATTCCTACGAGCAGTACTTC. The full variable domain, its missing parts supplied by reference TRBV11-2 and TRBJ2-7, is EAGVAQSPRYKIIEKRQSVAFWCNPISGHATLYWYQQILGQGPKLLIQFQNNGVVDDSQLPKDRFSAERLKGVDSTLKIQPAKLEDSAVYLCASGALDSYEQYFGPGTRLTVT.

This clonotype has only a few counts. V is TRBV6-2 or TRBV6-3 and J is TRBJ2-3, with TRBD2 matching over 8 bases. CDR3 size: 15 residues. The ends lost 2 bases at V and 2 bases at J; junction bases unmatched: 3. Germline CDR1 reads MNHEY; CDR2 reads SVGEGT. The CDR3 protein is CASSYHGRATDTQYF. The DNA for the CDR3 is TGTGCCAGCAGTTACCACGGGAGGGCCACAGATACGCAGTATTTT.

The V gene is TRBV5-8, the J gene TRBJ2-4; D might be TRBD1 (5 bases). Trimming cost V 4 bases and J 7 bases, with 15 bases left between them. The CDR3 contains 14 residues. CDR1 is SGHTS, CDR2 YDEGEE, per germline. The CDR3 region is CASSQGLDGNIQYF. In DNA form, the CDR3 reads TGTGCCAGCAGCCAGGGCCTAGATGGTAACATTCAGTACTTC.

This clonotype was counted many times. The CDR3 coding sequence is TGTGCCAGCAGCTTACTCGGGACACCCACTGAAGCTTTCTTT. Its protein is CASSLLGTPTEAFF. The chain is built from TRBV7-2 and TRBJ1-1; D is perhaps TRBD1 (6 bases). CDR1 and CDR2 from the germline V gene are SGHTA and FQGNSA. Trimming took off 2 bases at V and 4 bases at J, with 11 bases between the two ends. This CDR3 has 14 residues.

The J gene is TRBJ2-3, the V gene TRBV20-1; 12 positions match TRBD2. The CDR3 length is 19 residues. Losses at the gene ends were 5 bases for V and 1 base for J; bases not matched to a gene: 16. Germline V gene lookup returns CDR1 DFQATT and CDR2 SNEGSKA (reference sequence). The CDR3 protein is CSALRGLAGPHYGTDTQYF. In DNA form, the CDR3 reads TGCAGTGCTCTGCGGGGACTAGCGGGCCCACACTATGGCACAGATACGCAGTATTTT.